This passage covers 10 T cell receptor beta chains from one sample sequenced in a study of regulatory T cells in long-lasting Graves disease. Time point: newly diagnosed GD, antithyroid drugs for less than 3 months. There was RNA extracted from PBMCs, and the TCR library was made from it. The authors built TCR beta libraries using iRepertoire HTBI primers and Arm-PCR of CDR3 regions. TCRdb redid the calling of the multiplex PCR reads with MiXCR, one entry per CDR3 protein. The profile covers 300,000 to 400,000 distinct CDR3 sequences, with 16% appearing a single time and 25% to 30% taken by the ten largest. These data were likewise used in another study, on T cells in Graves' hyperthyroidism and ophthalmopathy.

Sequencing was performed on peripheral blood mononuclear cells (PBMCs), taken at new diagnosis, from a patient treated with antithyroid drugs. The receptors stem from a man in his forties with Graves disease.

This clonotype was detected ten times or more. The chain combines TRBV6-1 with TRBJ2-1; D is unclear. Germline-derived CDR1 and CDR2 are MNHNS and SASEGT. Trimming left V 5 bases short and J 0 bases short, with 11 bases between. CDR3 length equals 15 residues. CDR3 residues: CASSQQESSYNEQFF. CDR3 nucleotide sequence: TGTGCCAGCAGTCAGCAGGAAAGCTCCTACAATGAGCAGTTCTTC.

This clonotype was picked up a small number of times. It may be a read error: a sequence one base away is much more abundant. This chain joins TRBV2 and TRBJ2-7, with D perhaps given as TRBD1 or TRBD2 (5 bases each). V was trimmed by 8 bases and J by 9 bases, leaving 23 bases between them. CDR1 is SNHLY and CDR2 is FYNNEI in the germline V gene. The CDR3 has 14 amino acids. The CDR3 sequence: CASRGTGYLHGQYF. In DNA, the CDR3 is TGTGCCAGCCGTGGGACCGGTTACCTCCACGGGCAGTACTTC.

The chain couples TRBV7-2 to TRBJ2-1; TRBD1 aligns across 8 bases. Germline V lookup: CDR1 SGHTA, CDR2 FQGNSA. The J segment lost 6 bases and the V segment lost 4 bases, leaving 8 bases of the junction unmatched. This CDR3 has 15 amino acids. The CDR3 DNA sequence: TGTGCCAGCAGCTCCCGGGACAGGCAACTCAATGAGCAGTTCTTC. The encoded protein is CASSSRDRQLNEQFF. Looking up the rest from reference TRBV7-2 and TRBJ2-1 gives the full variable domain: GAGVSQSPSNKVTEKGKDVELRCDPISGHTALYWYRQSLGQGLEFLIYFQGNSAPDKSGLPSDRFSAERTGGSVSTLTIQRTQQEDSAVYLCASSSRDRQLNEQFFGPGTRLTVL.

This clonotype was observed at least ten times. DNA for the CDR3: TGTGCCAGCAGTTTCCCGACTAGCCCAGAGACCCAGTACTTC. Encoded protein: CASSFPTSPETQYF. This chain joins TRBV12-3 or TRBV12-4 and TRBJ2-5; 7 bases fit TRBD2. The CDR3 length is 14 residues. The V and J ends lost 3 bases and 4 bases, in that order; junction bases with no gene match: 5.

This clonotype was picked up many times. The CDR3 DNA follows: TGTGCCATCAGTGAGGCACTCGGGACAGGACCCCAGCATTTT. This translates into CAISEALGTGPQHF. V and J are TRBV10-3 and TRBJ1-5, with 8 bases identical to TRBD1. CDR1 ENHRY and CDR2 SYGVKD come from the germline V gene. V shed 2 bases, J shed 10 bases, and the junction held 7 bases outside the gene matches. The CDR3 runs to 14 residues.

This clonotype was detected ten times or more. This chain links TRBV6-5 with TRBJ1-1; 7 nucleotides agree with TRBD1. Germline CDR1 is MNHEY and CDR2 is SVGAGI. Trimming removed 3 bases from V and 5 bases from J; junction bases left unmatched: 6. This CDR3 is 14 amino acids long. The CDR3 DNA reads TGTGCCAGCAGTTATGACAGGGTATCTACTGAAGCTTTCTTT. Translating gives CASSYDRVSTEAFF.

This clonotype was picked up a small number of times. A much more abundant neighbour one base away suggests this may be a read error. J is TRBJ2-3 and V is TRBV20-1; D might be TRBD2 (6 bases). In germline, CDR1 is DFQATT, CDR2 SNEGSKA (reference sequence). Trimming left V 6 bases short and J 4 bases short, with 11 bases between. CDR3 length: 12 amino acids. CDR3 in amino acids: CSARGVPDTQYF. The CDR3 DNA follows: TGCAGTGCACGCGGGGTACCAGATACGCAGTATTTT.

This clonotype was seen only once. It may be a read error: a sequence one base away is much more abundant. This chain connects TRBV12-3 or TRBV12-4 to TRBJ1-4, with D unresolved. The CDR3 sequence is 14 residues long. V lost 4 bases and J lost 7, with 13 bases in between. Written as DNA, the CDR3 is TGTGCCAGCAGTTCAACACCTGGTCGTGAAAAACTGTTTTTT. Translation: CASSSTPGREKLFF.

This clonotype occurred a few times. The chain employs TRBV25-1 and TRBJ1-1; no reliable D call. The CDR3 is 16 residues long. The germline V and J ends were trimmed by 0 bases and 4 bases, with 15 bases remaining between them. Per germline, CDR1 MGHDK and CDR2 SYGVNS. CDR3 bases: TGTGCCAGCAGTGAATATATTAACCGGGTGGGCACTGAAGCTTTCTTT. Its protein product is CASSEYINRVGTEAFF.

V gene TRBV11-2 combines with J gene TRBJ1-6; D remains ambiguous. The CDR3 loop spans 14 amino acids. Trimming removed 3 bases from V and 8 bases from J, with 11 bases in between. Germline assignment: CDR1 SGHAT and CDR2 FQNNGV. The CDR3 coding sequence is TGTGCCAGCAGCTTGGGGTATGGGGATTCACCCCTCCACTTT. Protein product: CASSLGYGDSPLHF.